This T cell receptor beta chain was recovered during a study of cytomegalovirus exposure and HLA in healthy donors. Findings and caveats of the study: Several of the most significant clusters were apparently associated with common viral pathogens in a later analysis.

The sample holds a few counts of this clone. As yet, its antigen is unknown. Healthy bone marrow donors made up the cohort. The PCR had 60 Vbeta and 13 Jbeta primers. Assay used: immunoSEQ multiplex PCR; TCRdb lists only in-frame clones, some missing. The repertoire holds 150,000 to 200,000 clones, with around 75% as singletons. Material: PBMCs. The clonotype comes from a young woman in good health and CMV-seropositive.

CDR3 residues: CASSQGTSGRRGETQYF. CDR3 coding DNA: TGCGCCAGCAGTCAGGGGACTAGCGGGAGACGGGGGGAGACCCAGTACTTC. The chain recombines TRBV10-2 with TRBJ2-5; 14 bases line up with TRBD2. CDR1 and CDR2 from the germline V gene are WSHSY and SAAADI. J gave up 5 bases and V 5 bases, and 10 bases lay outside the gene matches. The CDR3 loop spans 17 amino acids.